This T cell receptor (beta chain) originates from a study of blood T cells in healthy people across ages. Study-level results: Older age coincided with a roughly linear decline in TCR beta diversity per million T cells.

Total RNA was isolated from each sample in quantities of at least 6 micrograms. Comment on this clonotype: Its cognate antigen is unknown.

Per the germline V gene, CDR1 is SQVTM and CDR2 is ANQGSEA. The CDR3 has 14 residues. Together with a sample-barcoded 5' primer, a J-beta primer mix was included in a second PCR lasting roughly 6 to 12 cycles. Every molecule of cDNA carried a tag from a template-switch adaptor with 12 random nucleotides. The yield of each sample was at least 2.5 million CDR3-containing paired-end reads. TCRdb re-called the 5' RACE reads through MiXCR, storing one row per CDR3 protein. The data contain 1.5 million to 2 million distinct CDR3 sequences, roughly 27% of them singletons. The chain carries TRBV29-1 and TRBJ2-1, with D hard to call. The end of the DNA is better explained by TRBJ2-7, so the J call may be wrong. Material: blood. The TCR comes from a woman aged 25 to 45 in good health. The CDR3 sequence: CSAVSPRSYNEQYF. DNA of the CDR3: TGCAGCGCGGTCTCCCCACGCTCCTACAATGAGCAGTACTTC.